This T cell receptor beta chain was captured by sequencing in a study of blood T cells in healthy people across ages (dated by TCRdb to between 2014 and 2016). About the full investigation: In model experiments, roughly one uniquely barcoded TCR beta cDNA molecule per two T cells was captured by template switching. For two donors (one aged 18 to 29 and one aged 80 or older), the study analyzed two additional independent replicas of 1 million unique cDNA reads from the same blood draw. Donors were grouped into four age groups: young (average roughly 15 years), middle-aged (approximately 41), aged (around 60) and long-lived (approximately 75). To avoid experimental bias, donors of different ages were spread randomly across the sequencing lanes. To track age-related changes in TCR beta repertoire diversity, the study relied on deep sequencing normalized with unique cDNA molecular identifiers.

The germline V gene yields SGHRS for CDR1 and YFSETQ for CDR2. Counted from cysteine to phenylalanine, this CDR3 has 14 amino acids. The only DNA kept is the CDR3, 42 bases in frame from the first base. The junction carries 11 bases between V and J, which are trimmed by 3 bases and 2 bases respectively. Systemically healthy Caucasian individuals from Russia, over 30 in total and aged roughly 6 to 100 years, were included as donors. Each donor gave approximately 9.3 milliliters of peripheral blood, collected into EDTA-treated Vacutainer tubes. Ficoll-Paque density-gradient centrifugation was used to isolate PBMCs, with at least 7 million obtained per sample. Total RNA, at least 5 micrograms per sample, was extracted from PBMCs with Trizol reagent. The percentages of naive CD45RAhigh/CD27high T cells were determined by flow cytometry on a PBMC aliquot from every donor. Paper-wide results and their limitations: Estimates of total diversity based on one million sequenced T cells were regarded as lower bounds and as underestimates. A strong correlation was found between observed TCR beta diversity and the percentage of naive T cells measured by flow cytometry. The CMV infection status of donors was not known, potentially confounding age-related changes in expanded clonotypes. The long-lived group showed more naive CD4+ T cells, fewer expanded clones and increased TCR diversity than the aged group, suggesting age selection. As age increased, observed TCR beta diversity per million T cells dropped in a roughly linear way, and a significant reduction was already evident by age around 41. Since profiling was done on bulk unsorted PBMCs, naive and antigen-experienced compartments could not be conclusively compared.

The library was generated by 5' RACE. TCRdb records Illumina HiSeq 2500 as the sequencer. A second PCR of roughly 6 to 11 cycles was run with a J-beta primer mix and a sample-barcoded 5' primer. Each TCR beta cDNA molecule received a unique molecular identifier from a template-switch 5' adaptor carrying 12 random nucleotides. Each sample yielded at least 3 million CDR3-containing paired-end reads. All of the RNA was converted into first-strand cDNA using the Mint cDNA synthesis kit, with a TRBC-specific oligonucleotide serving as the primer. Following uracil-DNA glycosylase treatment, a first 18-cycle PCR with universal primers M1SS and BC2_uni_R was performed on all cDNA. In the source study's methods: For normalization, 1 million high-quality reads were randomly selected from each sample, with every read carrying a distinct molecular identifier. Reads with shared molecular identifiers were discarded instead of being binned into consensus sequences. MiTCR, run with a Q25 quality threshold and the strictest error-elimination algorithm, handled CDR3 identification, clonotype clustering and error correction. A nonparametric unseen species model with Euler transformation was used to estimate lower-bound total TCR beta diversity. TCRdb trimmed public reads at Q25 via fastp, called clones via MiXCR and kept in-frame beta chains. Duplicate CDR3 protein sequences are folded into a single record with the most common DNA and genes. The V and J calls were determined by TCRdb, not by the authors. The sample table contains 1.5 million to 2 million distinct CDR3 sequences; only one count was recorded for over 25% of them. Of the sample, roughly 8% is held by the ten largest clones.

Notes on this clonotype: Its antigen is still unknown. Per-base qualities were not stored, and no clone one base away is much larger.

The receptor's source is a woman aged 30 to 39 in good health. Source material: blood. The chain employs TRBV5-1 and TRBJ1-1, with the identity of the D gene unclear. The CDR3 protein: CASSSLRVNTEAFF. The nucleotide sequence reads as follows: TGCGCCAGCAGCTCTCTACGGGTTAACACTGAAGCTTTCTTT.